Listed below are T cell receptor beta chains from one sample, sequenced in a study of CD8+ T cells in alopecia areata. Sequencing was performed with immunoSEQ multiplex PCR; in TCRdb, only in-frame clones are kept and a portion is missing. The sample has over 150,000 clones; approximately 62% are singletons. The sequencing here drew on CD4+ T cells sorted from blood, taken at week 24, from a patient treated with tofacitinib. The receptors derive from a human donor with alopecia areata. Each CDR3 is given with its conserved first and last residue. A D gene is named only where the DNA matches it firmly. The size field is filled for only some rows; it gives once, few, many or a size class.

V gene	clone size	J gene	D gene	CDR3 protein	CDR3 DNA
TRBV30	NA	TRBJ2-5	NA	CAWRWLETQYF	TGTGCCTGGAGGTGGTTGGAGACCCAGTACTTC
TRBV2	few	TRBJ1-6	NA	CASTSRAPPLHF	TGTGCCAGCACGAGTAGGGCTCCACCCCTCCACTTT
TRBV5-4	NA	TRBJ1-6	NA	CASSDPVRVGNSPLHF	TGTGCCAGCAGCGACCCCGTCAGGGTTGGTAATTCACCCCTCCACTTT
TRBV2	NA	TRBJ2-5	NA	CASSELLLGQYF	TGTGCCAGCAGCGAACTTCTCCTAGGGCAGTACTTC
TRBV5-1	NA	TRBJ2-5	TRBD1	CASSLVDRGETQYF	TGCGCCAGCAGCTTGGTGGACAGGGGGGAGACCCAGTACTTC
TRBV2	NA	TRBJ2-7	TRBD1	CASTQDRGTYEQYF	TGTGCCAGCACCCAGGACAGGGGGACCTACGAGCAGTACTTC
TRBV25-1	NA	TRBJ1-6	NA	CASSEGRANSPLHF	TGTGCCAGCAGTGAGGGCAGGGCCAATTCACCCCTCCACTTT
TRBV29-1	NA	TRBJ2-5	NA	CSAKGRYQETQYF	TGCAGCGCGAAGGGACGGTACCAAGAGACCCAGTACTTC
TRBV5-1	NA	TRBJ2-3	TRBD1	CASSAGTGLTDTQYF	TGCGCCAGCAGCGCTGGGACAGGACTCACAGATACGCAGTATTTT
TRBV5-1	NA	TRBJ2-2	TRBD1	CASSFDWPQSGTGWNTGELFF	TGCGCCAGCAGCTTCGACTGGCCCCAATCCGGGACAGGGTGGAACACCGGGGAGCTGTTTTTT
TRBV10-3	few	TRBJ1-2	NA	CAISESTRQNSYGYTF	TGTGCCATCAGTGAGTCTACGAGACAGAATTCCTATGGCTACACCTTC
TRBV30	NA	TRBJ1-6	NA	CAWRGLTDNFSPLHF	TGTGCCTGGAGGGGCCTGACTGACAATTTTTCACCCCTCCACTTT
TRBV29-1	NA	TRBJ2-5	TRBD2	CSAGGYQETQYF	TGCAGTGCCGGGGGGTACCAAGAGACCCAGTACTTC
TRBV18	NA	TRBJ2-1	TRBD1	CASSRTGYNEQFF	TGTGCCAGCTCTAGGACAGGGTACAATGAGCAGTTCTTC
TRBV29-1	few	TRBJ2-3	NA	CSVAGTASDTQYF	TGCAGCGTGGCGGGGACAGCCTCAGATACGCAGTATTTT
TRBV5-1	once	TRBJ1-1	TRBD1	CASSPVAGGMNTEAFF	TGCGCCAGCAGCCCGGTGGCAGGGGGAATGAACACTGAAGCTTTCTTT
TRBV30	NA	TRBJ2-6	NA	CAWRRSGANVLTF	TGTGCCTGGCGTCGCTCTGGGGCCAACGTCCTGACTTTC
TRBV10-3	many	TRBJ1-4	NA	CAISDRELGEKLFF	TGTGCCATCAGTGACCGGGAACTAGGCGAAAAACTGTTTTTT
TRBV2	few	TRBJ1-1	NA	CASSEGNTEAFF	TGTGCCAGCAGTGAGGGTAACACTGAAGCTTTCTTT
TRBV30	NA	TRBJ1-2	NA	CARGRANYGYTF	TGTGCCCGAGGACGGGCTAACTATGGCTACACCTTC
TRBV29-1	NA	TRBJ1-1	NA	CSAALGANTEAFF	TGCAGCGCCGCACTCGGTGCGAACACTGAAGCTTTCTTT
TRBV30	NA	TRBJ2-4	NA	CAWSSPRGIQYF	TGTGCCTGGAGTAGCCCCAGGGGCATTCAGTACTTC
TRBV27	NA	TRBJ1-6	NA	CASSPNPADSPLHF	TGTGCCAGCAGCCCAAACCCGGCAGATTCACCCCTCCACTTT
TRBV6-5	few	TRBJ2-1	NA	CASSPRGGAYNEQFF	TGTGCCAGCAGCCCAAGGGGGGGGGCCTACAATGAGCAGTTCTTC
TRBV15	many	TRBJ1-4	NA	CATSKKPRSTNEKLFF	TGTGCCACCAGCAAAAAACCCAGGTCAACTAATGAAAAACTGTTTTTT